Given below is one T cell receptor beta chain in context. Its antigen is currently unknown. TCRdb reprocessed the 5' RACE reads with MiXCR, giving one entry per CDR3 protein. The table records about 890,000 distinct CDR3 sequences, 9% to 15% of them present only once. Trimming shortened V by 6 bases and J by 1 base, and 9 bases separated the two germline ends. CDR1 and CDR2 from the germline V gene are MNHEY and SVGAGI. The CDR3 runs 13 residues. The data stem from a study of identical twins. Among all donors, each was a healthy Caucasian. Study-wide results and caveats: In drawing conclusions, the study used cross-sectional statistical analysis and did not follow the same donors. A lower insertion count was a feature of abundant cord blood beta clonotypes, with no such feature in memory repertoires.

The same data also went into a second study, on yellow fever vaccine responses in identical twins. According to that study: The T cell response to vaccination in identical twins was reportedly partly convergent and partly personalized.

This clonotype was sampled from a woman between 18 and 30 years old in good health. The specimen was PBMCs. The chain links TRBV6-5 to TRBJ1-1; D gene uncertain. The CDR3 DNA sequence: TGTGCCAGCAGGTACGACTGGAACACTGAAGCTTTCTTT. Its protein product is CASRYDWNTEAFF.